These 19 T cell receptor beta chains were all obtained from the same sample, sequenced in a study of blood T cell repertoires in COVID-19. TCRdb's table, derived via immunoSEQ multiplex PCR, lists solely in-frame clones and lacks some. The table lists tens of thousands of clones, about three quarters of them singletons. Sequencing was carried out using peripheral blood. The origin of the receptors is a woman aged 80 or over with active or convalescent COVID-19.

This clone was recorded only once. The chain is built from TRBV2 and TRBJ2-3; possibly TRBD2 for D (7 bases). Germline-derived CDR1 and CDR2 are SNHLY and FYNNEI. Between the trimmed V and J ends, which lost 5 bases and 2 bases, there was a span of 11 bases. The CDR3 totals 14 residues. The DNA for the CDR3 is TGTGCCAGCAGTACGGGGGGCACCACAGATACGCAGTATTTT. It specifies CASSTGGTTDTQYF.

This clone was recorded only once. This chain uses TRBV30 with TRBJ2-5; 8 nucleotides agree with TRBD2. V shed 0 bases, J shed 4 bases, and the junction held 4 bases outside the gene matches. The germline gives CDR1 GTSNPN, CDR2 SVGIG (reference sequence). This CDR3 has 14 residues. CDR3 nucleotide sequence: TGTGCCTGGAGTGTCGGGGGGGGCCGAGAGACCCAGTACTTC. It is translated as CAWSVGGGRETQYF.

The J gene is TRBJ2-2, the V gene TRBV11-2, with D possibly TRBD2 on 7 matching bases. The V and J ends lost 4 bases and 7 bases respectively, with 13 bases between them. The germline gives CDR1 SGHAT, CDR2 FQNNGV. The CDR3 covers 14 residues. The CDR3 DNA reads as TGTGCCAGCAGCTCCCGGGGGGCCTTCGGGGAGCTGTTTTTT. Translating it yields CASSSRGAFGELFF.

This chain connects TRBV6-5 to TRBJ1-2; D is unresolved. The germline V gene encodes CDR1 MNHEY and CDR2 SVGAGI. V gave up 9 bases and J gave up 4 bases, with 12 bases separating them. The CDR3 consists of 12 residues. This CDR3 is CASGGGPYGYTF. CDR3 coding DNA: TGTGCCAGTGGTGGAGGGCCCTATGGCTACACCTTC.

The chain couples TRBV30 to TRBJ1-4, with TRBD1 as a possible D gene (5 bases). Trimming pared 2 bases from V and 6 bases from J, leaving 13 bases between. CDR3 length: 14 amino acids. Germline CDR1 reads GTSNPN; CDR2 reads SVGIG (reference sequence). Written as DNA, the CDR3 is TGTGCCTGGAGTCCCGGGGGGGAAGATGAAAAACTGTTTTTT. It codes for CAWSPGGEDEKLFF. Full variable domain (remainder filled in from reference TRBV30 and TRBJ1-4): SQTIHQWPATLVQPVGSPLSLECTVEGTSNPNLYWYRQAAGRGLQLLFYSVGIGQISSEVPQNLSASRPQDRQFILSSKKLLLSDSGFYLCAWSPGGEDEKLFFGSGTQLSVL.

V usage is TRBV19 and J usage is TRBJ2-1; maybe TRBD2 (5 bases). Per the germline V gene, CDR1 is LNHDA and CDR2 is SQIVND (reference sequence). The CDR3 loop spans 14 amino acids. Trimming pared 6 bases from V and 0 bases from J, leaving 9 bases between. CDR3 loop: CASRAGNSYNEQFF. In DNA, the CDR3 is TGTGCCAGTAGGGCGGGTAACTCCTACAATGAGCAGTTCTTC.

The V and J genes are TRBV30 and TRBJ2-7, with D perhaps matching TRBD2 (6 bases). Germline CDR1 is GTSNPN and CDR2 is SVGIG (reference sequence). The CDR3 is 14 amino acids. With 4 bases removed from V and 0 bases from J, the gap between germline ends came to 13 bases. CDR3 residues: CAWKMAGPSYEQYF. The CDR3 DNA is TGTGCCTGGAAGATGGCGGGGCCCTCCTACGAGCAGTACTTC. Drawing the rest from reference TRBV30 and TRBJ2-7, the complete variable domain is SQTIHQWPATLVQPVGSPLSLECTVEGTSNPNLYWYRQAAGRGLQLLFYSVGIGQISSEVPQNLSASRPQDRQFILSSKKLLLSDSGFYLCAWKMAGPSYEQYFGPGTRLTVT.

The chain's CDR3 is CASSLLGQGGSYGYTF. CDR3 coding DNA: TGTGCCAGCAGCCTTCTGGGGCAGGGAGGTAGCTATGGCTACACCTTC. The chain is built from TRBV14 and TRBJ1-2; D is possibly TRBD1 (5 bases). Trimming stripped 4 bases from V and 4 bases from J, with 19 bases between. The CDR3 length is 16 residues. Per the germline V gene, CDR1 is SGHDN and CDR2 is FVKESK. The complete variable domain, with remaining parts taken from reference TRBV14 and TRBJ1-2, reads EAGVTQFPSHSVIEKGQTVTLRCDPISGHDNLYWYRRVMGKEIKFLLHFVKESKQDESGMPNNRFLAERTGGTYSTLKVQPAELEDSGVYFCASSLLGQGGSYGYTFGSGTRLTVV.

As regards this clone: Other DNA sequences in this sample translate to the same CDR3. The chain has TRBV3-1 (or the pseudogene TRBV3-2) and TRBJ1-5; D not resolved. Germline assignment: CDR1 LGHDT and CDR2 YNNKEL (reference sequence). CDR3 length: 13 amino acids. Trimming removed 6 bases from V and 2 bases from J, with 8 bases in between. As DNA, the CDR3 is TGTGCCAGCAGTTACCGGGGCAATCAGCCCCAGCATTTT. This sequence encodes CASSYRGNQPQHF.

The chain recombines TRBV7-2 with TRBJ1-4, with D tentatively TRBD1 (6 bases). Germline CDR1 reads SGHTA; CDR2 reads FQGNSA. V was shortened by 5 bases and J by 1 base, with 14 bases between the two germline ends. This CDR3 has 16 amino acids. As DNA, the CDR3 is TGTGCCAGCAGCACAACGCCGACAGGAACTAATGAAAAACTGTTTTTT. Protein sequence: CASSTTPTGTNEKLFF.

The table lists this clone with a count of one. V and J are TRBV9 and TRBJ1-3; 8 positions agree with TRBD1. The germline gives CDR1 SGDLS, CDR2 YYNGEE. V lost 4 bases and J lost 2; bases outside the gene matches: 5. The CDR3 runs 15 residues. The CDR3 DNA is TGTGCCAGCAGCACCTCGGACAGGGCTGGAAACACCATATATTTT. Translated: CASSTSDRAGNTIYF.

This chain joins TRBV3-1 (or the pseudogene TRBV3-2) and TRBJ2-5; 9 positions agree with TRBD2. CDR1 LGHDT and CDR2 YNNKEL come from the germline V gene (reference sequence). The CDR3 has 14 amino acids. Trimming at V came to 6 bases and at J to 2 bases, leaving 4 bases not matched to a gene. The CDR3 sequence: CASREAGGQETQYF. The CDR3 region has the DNA TGTGCCAGCAGGGAAGCGGGGGGTCAAGAGACCCAGTACTTC.

This clone came up a few times. The CDR3 bases are TGCGCCAGCAGCTCGCCTTCGGGGGGGGCCTTAAATGAAAAACTGTTTTTT. It encodes CASSSPSGGALNEKLFF. The rearrangement joins TRBV5-1 to TRBJ1-4, with a possible D match to TRBD1 (6 bases). Per the germline V gene, CDR1 is SGHRS and CDR2 is YFSETQ. The CDR3 is 17 residues long. V lost 3 bases to trimming and J lost 5 bases, with 20 bases between them.

CDR3 sequence reads: CASSYAESGNTDTQYF. The DNA of the CDR3 is TGTGCCAGCAGTTATGCTGAGAGCGGGAACACAGATACGCAGTATTTT. The chain is built from TRBV6-2 or TRBV6-3 and TRBJ2-3, with TRBD2 identical over 7 bases. CDR1 is MNHEY and CDR2 is SVGEGT in the germline V gene. The CDR3 contains 16 residues. The junction had 8 bases not matched to a gene; V was cut back by 3 bases and J by 2 bases.

The V gene is TRBV6-2 or TRBV6-3, the J gene TRBJ2-1; 7 bases match TRBD1. The germline gives CDR1 MNHEY, CDR2 SVGEGT. The CDR3 extends over 16 amino acids. Germline trimming cut 1 base from V and 1 base from J; bases unmatched to any gene: 4. The CDR3 DNA sequence: TGTGCCAGCAGTTACTACGGGACAGATTCCTACAATGAGCAGTTCTTC. Its protein is CASSYYGTDSYNEQFF.

This clone was counted a single time. The gene calls are TRBV5-4 and TRBJ2-6, with D possibly matching TRBD1 (8 bases). Per the germline V gene, CDR1 is SGHNT and CDR2 is YYREEE (reference sequence). The CDR3 runs 16 residues. Trimming stripped 2 bases from V and 2 bases from J, with 11 bases between. The CDR3 reads CASSLTGGAGANVLTF. The CDR3 DNA is TGTGCCAGCAGCTTAACAGGGGGGGCTGGGGCCAACGTCCTGACTTTC.

J is TRBJ2-7 and V is TRBV7-9, with 8 bases aligning to TRBD2. The CDR3 has 15 amino acids. Trimming removed 5 bases from V and 2 bases from J; junction bases left unmatched: 8. Looked up from germline, CDR1 is SEHNR and CDR2 is FQNEAQ (reference sequence). CDR3 sequence (DNA): TGTGCCAGCAGCCCGCGGGGGGTGGTGACCTACGAGCAGTACTTC. Protein sequence: CASSPRGVVTYEQYF.

The chain joins TRBV18 to TRBJ1-3; no clear D gene. The V gene's germline CDR1 is KGHSH and CDR2 LQKENI. V shed 2 bases and J shed 2 bases, with 16 bases lying between them. The CDR3 extends over 17 amino acids. The CDR3 DNA reads as TGTGCCAGCTCACCAGGCAAGGAGGTCAGCACTGGAAACACCATATATTTT. Translated: CASSPGKEVSTGNTIYF. The full variable domain, completed using reference TRBV18 and TRBJ1-3, is NAGVMQNPRHLVRRRGQEARLRCSPMKGHSHVYWYRQLPEEGLKFMVYLQKENIIDESGMPKERFSAEFPKEGPSILRIQQVVRGDSAAYFCASSPGKEVSTGNTIYFGEGSWLTVV.

The rearrangement links TRBV6-2 or TRBV6-3 to TRBJ1-1; D is ambiguous. V shed 5 bases and J shed 5 bases, with 6 bases lying between them. The germline gives CDR1 MNHEY, CDR2 SVGEGT. The CDR3 has 11 residues. The CDR3: CASSPRTEAFF. The CDR3 nucleotides read TGTGCCAGCAGTCCCAGAACTGAAGCTTTCTTT.